This T cell receptor (beta chain) derives from a study of T cell repertoires in cytomegalovirus infection. Across the study: Recently identified HLA-C-restricted and well-studied HLA-B-restricted CMV epitopes were used. Shared public TCR beta signatures pointed to both CMV infection and a matching HLA type.

Each CDR3 protein is one row after TCRdb ran MiXCR on the reads. This repertoire shows fewer than 1,000,000 distinct CDR3 sequences, approximately 31% found once; its top ten account for around an eighth. Comment on this clonotype: The antigen is undetermined.

Trimming shortened V by 3 bases and J by 3 bases, and 9 bases separated the two germline ends. CDR3 length: 14 amino acids. Germline V CDR1 and CDR2: MGHDK, SYGVNS. V usage is TRBV25-1 and J usage is TRBJ1-3; D gene unclear. The receptor's source is a human donor in good health (CMV status not recorded). Some clones in this sample may be carry-over from other donors' samples. Source: cultured CD8+ T cells from PBMCs, taken from culture after CMV antigen stimulation. As DNA, the CDR3 is TGTGCCAGCAGTGAGGGTAGCGGTGGAAACACCATATATTTT. The encoded protein is CASSEGSGGNTIYF.